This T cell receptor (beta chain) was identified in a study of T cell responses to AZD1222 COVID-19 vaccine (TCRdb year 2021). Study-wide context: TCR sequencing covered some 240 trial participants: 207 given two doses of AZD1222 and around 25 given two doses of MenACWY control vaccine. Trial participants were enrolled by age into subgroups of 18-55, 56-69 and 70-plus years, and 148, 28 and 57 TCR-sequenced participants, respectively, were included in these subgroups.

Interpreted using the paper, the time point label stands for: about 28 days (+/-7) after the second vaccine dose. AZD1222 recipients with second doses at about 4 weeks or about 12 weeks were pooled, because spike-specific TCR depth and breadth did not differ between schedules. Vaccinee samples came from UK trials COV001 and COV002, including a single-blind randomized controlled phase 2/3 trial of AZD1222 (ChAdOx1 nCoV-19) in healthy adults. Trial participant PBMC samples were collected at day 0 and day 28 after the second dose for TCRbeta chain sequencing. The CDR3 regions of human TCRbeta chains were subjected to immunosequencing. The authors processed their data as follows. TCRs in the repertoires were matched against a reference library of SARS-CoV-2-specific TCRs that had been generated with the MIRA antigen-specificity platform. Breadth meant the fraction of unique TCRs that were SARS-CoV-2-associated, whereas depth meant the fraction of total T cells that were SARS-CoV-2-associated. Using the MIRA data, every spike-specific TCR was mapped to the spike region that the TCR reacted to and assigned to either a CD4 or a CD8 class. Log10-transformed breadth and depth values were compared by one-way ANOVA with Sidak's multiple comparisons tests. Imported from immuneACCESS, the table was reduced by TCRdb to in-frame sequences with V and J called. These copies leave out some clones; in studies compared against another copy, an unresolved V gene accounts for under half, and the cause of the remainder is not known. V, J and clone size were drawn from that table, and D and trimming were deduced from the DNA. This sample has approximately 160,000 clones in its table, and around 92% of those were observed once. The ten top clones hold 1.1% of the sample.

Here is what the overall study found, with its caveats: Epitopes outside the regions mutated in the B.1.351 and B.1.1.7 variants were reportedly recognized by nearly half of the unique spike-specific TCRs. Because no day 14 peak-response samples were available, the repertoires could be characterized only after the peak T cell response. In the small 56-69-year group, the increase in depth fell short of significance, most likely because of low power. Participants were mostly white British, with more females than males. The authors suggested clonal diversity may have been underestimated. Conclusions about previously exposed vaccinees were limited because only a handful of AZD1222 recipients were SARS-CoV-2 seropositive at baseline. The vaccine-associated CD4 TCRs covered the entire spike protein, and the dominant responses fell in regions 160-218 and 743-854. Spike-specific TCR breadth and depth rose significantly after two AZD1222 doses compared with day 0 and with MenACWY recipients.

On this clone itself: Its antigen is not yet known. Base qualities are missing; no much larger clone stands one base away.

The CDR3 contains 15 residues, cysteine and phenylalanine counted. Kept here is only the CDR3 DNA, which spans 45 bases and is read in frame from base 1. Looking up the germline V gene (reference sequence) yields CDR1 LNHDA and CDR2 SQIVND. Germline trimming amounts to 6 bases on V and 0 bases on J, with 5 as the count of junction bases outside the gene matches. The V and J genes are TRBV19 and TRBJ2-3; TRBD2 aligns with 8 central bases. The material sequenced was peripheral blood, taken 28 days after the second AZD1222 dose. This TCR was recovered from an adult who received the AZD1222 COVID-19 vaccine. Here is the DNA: TGTGCCAGTAGCATTAGCGGGGTTAGCACAGATACGCAGTATTTT. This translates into CASSISGVSTDTQYF.